The 18 T cell receptor beta chains below come from one sample, sequenced in a study of molecular identifiers for immune sequencing clone quantification (dated by TCRdb to between 2018 and 2020). The method was PCR. The instrument given in TCRdb is Illumina HiSeq 4000. The raw public data were reprocessed by TCRdb itself: fastp quality trimming at Q25, MiXCR clonotype calling, in-frame beta chains only. Identical CDR3 protein sequences are pooled into one entry, listed with their most common genes and DNA. The sample table holds under 15,000 distinct CDR3 sequences, of which around 19% were seen once. The top ten clonotypes cover 1.5% of the sample. Sequenced material: naive CD8+ T cells from blood, with Jurkat cell RNA spiked in. In light of the paper, this sample's cell subset or site label describes: FACS-sorted CD8+CD4-CCR7+CD45RA+ naive T cells. Receptor source: a human donor in good health. Some libraries in this study had Jurkat cell RNA spiked in.

This clonotype turned up a few times. The chain links TRBV6-5 to TRBJ2-7; the match to TRBD1 covers 7 bases. CDR3 size: 12 residues. V dropped 9 bases and J dropped 3; count of bases not matched to a gene: 5. Germline V gives CDR1 MNHEY, CDR2 SVGAGI. The DNA of the CDR3 is TGTGCCAGGGACAGGCGCTTCTACGAGCAGTACTTC. It is translated as CARDRRFYEQYF.

At least ten counts were recorded for this clonotype. This chain connects TRBV20-1 to TRBJ1-4, with D unresolved. The CDR3 contains 13 residues. The V end lost 6 bases, the J end lost 6 bases, and 14 bases lay between the germline ends. CDR1 DFQATT and CDR2 SNEGSKA come from the germline V gene (reference sequence). As DNA, the CDR3 is TGCAGTGCCCGAGCCCTGGGCCATGAAAAACTGTTTTTT. Its protein is CSARALGHEKLFF.

This clonotype is judged medium-sized. The rearrangement joins TRBV6-5 to TRBJ1-4; D is ambiguous. In germline, CDR1 is MNHEY, CDR2 SVGAGI. This CDR3 contains 14 residues. Trimming cost V 6 bases and J 4 bases, with 12 bases left between them. CDR3 sequence: CASRDGLSNEKLFF. CDR3 bases: TGTGCCAGCAGGGATGGACTGAGTAATGAAAAACTGTTTTTT.

This clonotype counts as medium-sized (0.01 to 0.1%). This sequence joins TRBV27 and TRBJ2-3; D may be TRBD2 (5 bases). Germline assignment: CDR1 MNHEY and CDR2 SMNVEV (reference sequence). V lost 5 bases, J lost 2 bases, and 17 bases lay in between. The CDR3 loop spans 16 amino acids. As DNA, the CDR3 is TGTGCCAGCAGTGTCGGACTCTCCCGGACCACAGATACGCAGTATTTT. It codes for CASSVGLSRTTDTQYF.

This clonotype was seen only a few times. With a much larger clone just one base away, this may be a read error. This chain uses TRBV30 with TRBJ1-5; D unresolved. Germline assignment: CDR1 GTSNPN and CDR2 SVGIG (reference sequence). The CDR3 has 13 amino acids. Trimming cost V 5 bases and J 7 bases, with 15 bases left between them. The CDR3 coding sequence is TGTGCCTGGGGTGCTGATACCGAGCAGCCCCAGCATTTT. This gives the protein CAWGADTEQPQHF.

The V and J genes are TRBV7-9 and TRBJ2-1; D ambiguous. The germline V and J ends were trimmed by 5 bases and 7 bases, with 18 bases remaining between them. Germline V gene sequence: CDR1 SEHNR, CDR2 FQNEAQ (reference sequence). The CDR3 contains 15 residues. The CDR3 sequence is CASSAERVGKNEQFF. In DNA, the CDR3 is TGTGCCAGCAGCGCCGAAAGGGTAGGCAAAAATGAGCAGTTCTTC. The full variable domain, completed using reference TRBV7-9 and TRBJ2-1, is DTGVSQNPRHKITKRGQNVTFRCDPISEHNRLYWYRQTLGQGPEFLTYFQNEAQLEKSRLLSDRFSAERPKGSFSTLEIQRTEQGDSAMYLCASSAERVGKNEQFFGPGTRLTVL.

As regards this clonotype: One end of the junction is discordant with germline, which a read error may explain. J is TRBJ1-5 and V is TRBV24-1; tentative D call: TRBD1 (5 bases). The CDR3 extends over 14 amino acids. CDR1 KGHDR and CDR2 SFDVKD come from the germline V gene. The CDR3 nucleotides are TGTGCCACCAGTGATTCCCAGGGCAACCAGCCCCAGCATTTT. Amino acid sequence: CATSDSQGNQPQHF.

This clonotype counts as medium-sized. The chain employs TRBV18 and TRBJ1-1; tentative D call: TRBD1 (5 bases). The V gene lost 5 bases and the J gene lost 5 bases, with 18 bases spanning the gap. Germline loops: CDR1 KGHSH, CDR2 LQKENI. The CDR3 consists of 15 residues. This CDR3 is CASSSAQGIQTEAFF. CDR3 DNA sequence: TGTGCCAGCTCATCTGCCCAGGGAATTCAAACTGAAGCTTTCTTT.

This clonotype is labeled medium-sized. V and J are TRBV7-9 and TRBJ2-2; D not resolved. The germline V gene encodes CDR1 SEHNR and CDR2 FQNEAQ (reference sequence). V shed 2 bases and J shed 2 bases, with 6 bases lying between them. CDR3 length: 14 residues. CDR3 in DNA: TGTGCCAGCAGCTTACCCTCTAACACCGGGGAGCTGTTTTTT. Protein product: CASSLPSNTGELFF.

This clonotype showed up many times. The chain combines TRBV29-1 with TRBJ1-2; no clear D. Germline V gene lookup returns CDR1 SQVTM and CDR2 ANQGSEA. V was shortened by 0 bases and J by 1 base, with 21 bases between the two germline ends. CDR3 length: 18 residues. The CDR3 loop is CSVEDLLPDLDGNYGYTF. The CDR3 nucleotides read TGCAGCGTTGAAGATCTGCTCCCGGATCTAGACGGTAACTATGGCTACACCTTC. The full variable domain, its missing parts supplied by reference TRBV29-1 and TRBJ1-2, is SAVISQKPSRDICQRGTSLTIQCQVDSQVTMMFWYRQQPGQSLTLIATANQGSEATYESGFVIDKFPISRPNLTFSTLTVSNMSPEDSSIYLCSVEDLLPDLDGNYGYTFGSGTRLTVV.

This clonotype is classed as medium-sized (0.01 to 0.1%). This chain joins TRBV11-2 and TRBJ2-1; no clear D gene. This CDR3 is 12 amino acids long. Germline lookup yields CDR1 SGHAT and CDR2 FQNNGV. Trimming took 0 bases from V and 12 from J, leaving 9 bases between them. CDR3 loop: CASSLDSRGQFF. As DNA, the CDR3 is TGTGCCAGCAGCTTAGATTCCCGAGGGCAGTTCTTC.

Points on this clonotype: A much larger clone lies one base from this, so it may be a read error. V and J are TRBV27 and TRBJ2-7, with a possible D match to TRBD1 (5 bases). Germline V CDR1 and CDR2: MNHEY, SMNVEV (reference sequence). There are 12 residues in the CDR3. V gave up 11 bases and J gave up 2 bases, with 13 bases separating them. In DNA, the CDR3 is TGTGCCGCAGGGTACGCTCCCTACGAGCAGTACTTC. Its translation: CAAGYAPYEQYF.

This clonotype was observed at least ten times. J is TRBJ1-1 and V is TRBV18, with D hard to call. CDR1 and CDR2 from the germline V gene are KGHSH and LQKENI. Deletions cut 3 bases from V and 0 bases from J, with 8 bases between. This CDR3 contains 14 residues. The CDR3 DNA sequence: TGTGCCAGCTCACCGCCCGGTTTGAACACTGAAGCTTTCTTT. This codes for CASSPPGLNTEAFF.

The chain couples TRBV4-1 to TRBJ2-7; D is possibly TRBD1 or TRBD2 (5 bases each). CDR1 and CDR2 from the germline V gene are MGHRA and YSYEKL. The length of the CDR3 is 14 residues. Trimming took 1 base from V and 6 from J, leaving 13 bases between them. CDR3 sequence reads: CASSQGTGTCEQYF. The CDR3 DNA reads TGCGCCAGCAGCCAAGGAACGGGGACCTGCGAGCAGTACTTC.

With respect to this clonotype: A much larger clone is a single base away; this may be a read error. This chain links TRBV25-1 with TRBJ2-7, with 8 bases matching TRBD1. After removal of 3 bases from V and 2 bases from J, the junction contained 3 bases not matched to a gene. The CDR3 is 14 residues long. The germline CDR1 and CDR2 sequences are MGHDK and SYGVNS. The CDR3 region is CASSEGQAPYEQYF. In DNA, the CDR3 is TGTGCCAGCAGTGAGGGACAGGCGCCCTACGAGCAGTACTTC.

This clonotype is judged medium-sized (0.01 to 0.1%). This chain connects TRBV11-2 to TRBJ2-7; 8 bases align to TRBD1. CDR3 length: 15 amino acids. The trim removed 3 bases at V and 4 bases at J, leaving 8 bases unmatched. Germline CDR1 SGHAT, CDR2 FQNNGV. The CDR3 DNA sequence: TGTGCCAGCAGCTTCGGACAGGGCCTCCGGTACGAGCAGTACTTC. Translation: CASSFGQGLRYEQYF.

The sample holds many counts of this clonotype. The chain is built from TRBV5-8 and TRBJ2-1, with D tentatively TRBD2 (6 bases). This CDR3 region has 15 residues. Germline V gives CDR1 SGHTS, CDR2 YDEGEE. Trimming took 4 bases from V and 1 from J, leaving 12 bases between them. The chain's CDR3 is CASSQDGGSYNEQFF. The CDR3 nucleotides are TGTGCCAGCAGCCAGGACGGGGGTTCCTACAATGAGCAGTTCTTC.

The chain recombines TRBV6-6 with TRBJ1-3; D is unresolved. CDR3 size: 14 residues. CDR1 and CDR2 from the germline V gene are MNHNY and SVGAGI (reference sequence). V was pared by 2 bases and J by 6 bases, with 11 bases between. The DNA of the CDR3 is TGTGCCAGCAGTTACGTCCGGGGAGAAAACACCATATATTTT. Translation gives CASSYVRGENTIYF.